Below, 7 T cell receptor beta chains from the same sample are listed, as sequenced in a study of OX40 agonist ivuxolimab in advanced cancers. The method was immunoSEQ multiplex PCR; TCRdb's version includes in-frame clones alone and lacks a portion of them. In the table there are about 55,000 clones, over 70% of which are singletons. This sample comprised CD4+ or CD8+ T cells sorted from blood, obtained in a trial of the OX40 agonist ivuxolimab. These TCRs come from an adult with an advanced solid tumor such as melanoma, head and neck, liver or kidney cancer.

The V and J genes are TRBV28 and TRBJ1-5; unclear D gene. Trimming shortened V by 1 base and J by 6 bases, and 7 bases separated the two germline ends. Germline V gene sequence: CDR1 MDHEN, CDR2 SYDVKM. The CDR3 runs 13 residues. The CDR3 bases are TGTGCCAGCAGTTTATTGAGGAGTCAGCCCCAGCATTTT. It translates to CASSLLRSQPQHF.

This chain connects TRBV7-8 to TRBJ2-4, with 8 bases matching TRBD1. Trimming took 5 bases from V and 5 from J; bases not matched to a gene: 17. Germline values: CDR1 SGHVS, CDR2 FQNEAQ. The CDR3 loop spans 18 amino acids. CDR3 region: CASSPTKGQVFSQNIQYF. CDR3 DNA sequence: TGTGCCAGCAGCCCCACGAAGGGACAGGTGTTTAGCCAAAACATTCAGTACTTC.

As regards this clone: The same CDR3 arises from other DNA sequences in this sample as well. The chain is built from TRBV7-9 and TRBJ2-1; D is undetermined. The CDR3 consists of 12 residues. Trimming left V 3 bases short and J 4 bases short, with 4 bases between. Germline V gene lookup returns CDR1 SEHNR and CDR2 FQNEAQ (reference sequence). The CDR3 sequence: CASSFRYNEQFF. For the CDR3, the DNA is TGTGCCAGCAGCTTCAGATACAATGAGCAGTTCTTC.

The chain joins TRBV19 to TRBJ1-5; 7 bases match TRBD1. The germline CDR1 and CDR2 sequences are LNHDA and SQIVND (reference sequence). CDR3 length equals 16 residues. The trim removed 5 bases at V and 4 bases at J, leaving 11 bases unmatched. In DNA form, the CDR3 reads TGTGCCAGTAGTGCCTGGGCAGGGGGGGAGAATCAGCCCCAGCATTTT. Its translation: CASSAWAGGENQPQHF.

The chain recombines TRBV29-1 with TRBJ2-2; TRBD1 agrees at 8 bases. CDR1 is SQVTM, CDR2 ANQGSEA, per germline. CDR3 length: 12 residues. V dropped 7 bases and J dropped 7; count of bases not matched to a gene: 5. The CDR3 protein is CSGRQGLGELFF. The CDR3 region has the DNA TGCAGCGGGAGACAGGGGCTCGGGGAGCTGTTTTTT.

The chain joins TRBV7-9 to TRBJ1-6; D remains unclear. CDR1 and CDR2 (germline): SEHNR, FQNEAQ (reference sequence). Between the trimmed V and J ends, which lost 2 bases and 9 bases, there was a span of 17 bases. The length of the CDR3 is 16 residues. CDR3: CASSLRMEGIASPLHF. The CDR3 nucleotides read TGTGCCAGCAGCTTACGGATGGAGGGAATTGCTTCACCCCTCCACTTT.

V gene TRBV5-1 combines with J gene TRBJ1-1, with D unclear. The CDR3 totals 13 residues. CDR1 and CDR2 (germline): SGHRS, YFSETQ. Trimming removed 3 bases from V and 2 bases from J, with 8 bases in between. CDR3 sequence reads: CASSWDLNTEAFF. The DNA of the CDR3 is TGCGCCAGCAGCTGGGATCTTAACACTGAAGCTTTCTTT.